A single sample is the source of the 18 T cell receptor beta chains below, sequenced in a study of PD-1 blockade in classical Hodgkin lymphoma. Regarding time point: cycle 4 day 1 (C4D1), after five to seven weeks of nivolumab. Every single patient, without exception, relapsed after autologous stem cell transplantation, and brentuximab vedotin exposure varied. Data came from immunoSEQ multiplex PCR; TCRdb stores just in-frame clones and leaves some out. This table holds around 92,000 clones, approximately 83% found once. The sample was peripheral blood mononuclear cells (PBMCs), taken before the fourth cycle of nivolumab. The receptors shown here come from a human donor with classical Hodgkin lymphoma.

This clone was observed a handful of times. The CDR3 DNA sequence: TGTGCCATCAGTGAGGTTGAGACAGATACGCAGTATTTT. Residues: CAISEVETDTQYF. The genes are TRBV10-3 and TRBJ2-3; no firm D call. The length of the CDR3 is 13 residues. Trimming removed 2 bases from V and 3 bases from J, with 6 bases in between. The V gene's germline CDR1 is ENHRY and CDR2 SYGVKD.

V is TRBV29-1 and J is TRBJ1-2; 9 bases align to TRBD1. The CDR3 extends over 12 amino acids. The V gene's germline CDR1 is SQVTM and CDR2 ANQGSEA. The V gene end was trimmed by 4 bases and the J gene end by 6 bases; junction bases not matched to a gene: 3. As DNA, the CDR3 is TGCAGCGTTGGAGGGACAGGGAATGGCTACACCTTC. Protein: CSVGGTGNGYTF.

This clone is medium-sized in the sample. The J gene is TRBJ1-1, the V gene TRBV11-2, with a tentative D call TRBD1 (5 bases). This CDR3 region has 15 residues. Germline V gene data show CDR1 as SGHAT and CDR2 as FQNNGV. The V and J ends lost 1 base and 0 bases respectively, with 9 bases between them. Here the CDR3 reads CASSLAGPMNTEAFF. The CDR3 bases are TGTGCCAGCAGCTTAGCGGGGCCGATGAACACTGAAGCTTTCTTT.

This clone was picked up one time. CDR3 sequence: CASSEWSGNYNEQFF. CDR3 nucleotide sequence: TGTGCCAGCAGCGAGTGGAGCGGAAATTACAATGAGCAGTTCTTC. V usage is TRBV9 and J usage is TRBJ2-1; the D gene is possibly TRBD2 (5 bases). The CDR3 covers 15 residues. Trimming shortened V by 3 bases and J by 4 bases, and 14 bases separated the two germline ends. Germline loops: CDR1 SGDLS, CDR2 YYNGEE.

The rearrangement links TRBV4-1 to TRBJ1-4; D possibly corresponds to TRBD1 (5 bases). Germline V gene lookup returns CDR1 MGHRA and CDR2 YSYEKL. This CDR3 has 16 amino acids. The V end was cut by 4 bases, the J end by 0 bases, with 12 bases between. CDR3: CASSPEGTATNEKLFF. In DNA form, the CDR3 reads TGCGCCAGCAGCCCCGAAGGGACTGCAACTAATGAAAAACTGTTTTTT.

CDR3 in DNA: TGTGCCAGCAGTGAGGACACAGATACGCAGTATTTT. This codes for CASSEDTDTQYF. The chain carries TRBV6-7 and TRBJ2-3, with unresolved D. TRBV6-7 is an open reading frame, and its role is uncertain. The CDR3 extends over 12 amino acids. Deletions cut 5 bases from V and 2 bases from J, with 5 bases between.

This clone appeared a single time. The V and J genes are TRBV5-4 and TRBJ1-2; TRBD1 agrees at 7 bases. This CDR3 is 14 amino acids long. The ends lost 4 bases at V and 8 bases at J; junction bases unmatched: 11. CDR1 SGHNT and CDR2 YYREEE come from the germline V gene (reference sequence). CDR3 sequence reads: CASSTKTGSGGYTF. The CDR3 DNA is TGTGCCAGCAGCACCAAGACAGGGTCGGGGGGCTACACCTTC.

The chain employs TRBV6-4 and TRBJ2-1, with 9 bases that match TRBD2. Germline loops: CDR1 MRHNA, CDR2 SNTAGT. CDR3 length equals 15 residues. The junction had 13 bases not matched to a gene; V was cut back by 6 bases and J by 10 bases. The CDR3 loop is CASSNDALAGSEQFF. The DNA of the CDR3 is TGTGCCAGCAGCAACGACGCTCTAGCGGGAAGCGAGCAGTTCTTC.

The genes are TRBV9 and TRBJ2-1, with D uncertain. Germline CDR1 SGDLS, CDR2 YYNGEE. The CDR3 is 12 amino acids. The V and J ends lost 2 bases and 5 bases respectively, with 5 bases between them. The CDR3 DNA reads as TGTGCCAGCAGCGTGTCGGACAATGAGCAGTTCTTC. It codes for CASSVSDNEQFF.

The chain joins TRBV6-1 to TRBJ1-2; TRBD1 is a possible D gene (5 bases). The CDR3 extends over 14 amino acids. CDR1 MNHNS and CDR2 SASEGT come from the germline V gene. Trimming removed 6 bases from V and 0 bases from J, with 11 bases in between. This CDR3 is CASRGDGANYGYTF. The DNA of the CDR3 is TGTGCCAGCAGGGGGGACGGAGCTAACTATGGCTACACCTTC.

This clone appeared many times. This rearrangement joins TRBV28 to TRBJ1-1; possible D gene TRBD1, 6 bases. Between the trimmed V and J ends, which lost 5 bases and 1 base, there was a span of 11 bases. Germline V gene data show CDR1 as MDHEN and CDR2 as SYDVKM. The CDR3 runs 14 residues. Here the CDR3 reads CASSVWGQNTEAFF. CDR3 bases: TGTGCCAGCAGTGTCTGGGGACAGAACACTGAAGCTTTCTTT.

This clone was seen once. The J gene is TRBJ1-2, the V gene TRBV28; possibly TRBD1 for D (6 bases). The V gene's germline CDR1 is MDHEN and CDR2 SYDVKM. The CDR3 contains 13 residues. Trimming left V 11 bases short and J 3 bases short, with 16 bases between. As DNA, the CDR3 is TGTGCCGCACGGGGGCCCGTGTACTATGGCTACACCTTC. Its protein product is CAARGPVYYGYTF.

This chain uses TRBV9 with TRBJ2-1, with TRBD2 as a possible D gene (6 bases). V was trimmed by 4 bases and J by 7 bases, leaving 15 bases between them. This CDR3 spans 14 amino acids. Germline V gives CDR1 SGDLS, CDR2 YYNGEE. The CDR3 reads CASSPSERANEQFF. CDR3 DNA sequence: TGTGCCAGCAGCCCGTCCGAGCGGGCAAATGAGCAGTTCTTC.

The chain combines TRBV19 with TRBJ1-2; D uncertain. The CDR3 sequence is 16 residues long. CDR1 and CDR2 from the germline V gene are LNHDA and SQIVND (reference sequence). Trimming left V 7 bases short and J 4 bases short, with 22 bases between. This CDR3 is CASTPGFLGSLYGYTF. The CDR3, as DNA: TGTGCCAGTACCCCTGGGTTTTTGGGCAGCCTCTATGGCTACACCTTC.

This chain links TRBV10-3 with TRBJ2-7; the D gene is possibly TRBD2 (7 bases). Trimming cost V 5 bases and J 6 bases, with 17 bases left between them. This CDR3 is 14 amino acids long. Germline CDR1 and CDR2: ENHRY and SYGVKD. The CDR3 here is CAISSGPGGPEQYF. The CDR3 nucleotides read TGTGCCATCAGTAGCGGGCCGGGGGGCCCCGAGCAGTACTTC.

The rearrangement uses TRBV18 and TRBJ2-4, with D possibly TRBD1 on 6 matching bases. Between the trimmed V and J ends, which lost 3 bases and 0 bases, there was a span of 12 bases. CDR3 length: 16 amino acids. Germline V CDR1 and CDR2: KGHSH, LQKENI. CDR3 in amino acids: CASSPVGQLAKNIQYF. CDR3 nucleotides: TGTGCCAGCTCACCGGTTGGACAGCTAGCCAAAAACATTCAGTACTTC.

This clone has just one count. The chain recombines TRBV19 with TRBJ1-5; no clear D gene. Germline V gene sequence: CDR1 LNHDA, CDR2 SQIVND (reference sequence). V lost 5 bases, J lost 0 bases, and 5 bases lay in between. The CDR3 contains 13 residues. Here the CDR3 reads CASSLDSNQPQHF. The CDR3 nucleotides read TGTGCCAGTAGTTTGGATAGCAATCAGCCCCAGCATTTT.

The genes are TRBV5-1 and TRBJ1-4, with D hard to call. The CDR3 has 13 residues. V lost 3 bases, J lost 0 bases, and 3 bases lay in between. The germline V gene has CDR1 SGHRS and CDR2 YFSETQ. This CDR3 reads CASSSATNEKLFF. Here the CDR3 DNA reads TGCGCCAGCAGCTCAGCAACTAATGAAAAACTGTTTTTT.